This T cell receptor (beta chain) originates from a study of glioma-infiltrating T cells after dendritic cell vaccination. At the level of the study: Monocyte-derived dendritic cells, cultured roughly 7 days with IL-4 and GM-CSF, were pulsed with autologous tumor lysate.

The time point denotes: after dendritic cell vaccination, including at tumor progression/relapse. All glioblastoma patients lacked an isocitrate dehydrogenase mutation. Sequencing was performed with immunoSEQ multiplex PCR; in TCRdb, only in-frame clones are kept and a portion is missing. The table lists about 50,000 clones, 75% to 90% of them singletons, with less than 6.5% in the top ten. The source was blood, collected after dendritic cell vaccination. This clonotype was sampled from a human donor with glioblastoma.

The CDR3 DNA sequence: TGTGTAGGGGCGCGAACTCTACACGAATTAAGAATGAACACTGAAGCTTTCTTT. It specifies CVGARTLHELRMNTEAFF. The rearrangement uses TRBV7-9 and TRBJ1-1, with D perhaps TRBD1 (5 bases). The CDR3 consists of 18 residues. Germline CDR1 reads SEHNR; CDR2 reads FQNEAQ (reference sequence).